This TCR beta chain was recovered during a study of T cell responses to AZD1222 COVID-19 vaccine. The CDR3 totals 16 residues. V was clipped by 4 bases and J by 0 bases; unmatched bases: 9. The germline CDR1 and CDR2 sequences are SGHDT and YYEEEE. Study-level results: Repertoires were obtained solely post-peak T cell response.

Concerning this clone: Its antigen is not known.

Method: immunoSEQ multiplex PCR; TCRdb's copy keeps in-frame clones and lacks some. The repertoire holds tens of thousands of clones, with around 81% as singletons. This sequence was found in an adult who received the AZD1222 COVID-19 vaccine. This chain connects TRBV5-6 to TRBJ2-7; 8 nucleotides agree with TRBD1. Material: peripheral blood, obtained 28 days after the second AZD1222 dose. The CDR3 loop is CASSIGQGSSSYEQYF. DNA of the CDR3: TGTGCCAGCAGCATTGGACAGGGTTCGAGCTCCTACGAGCAGTACTTC.